The 21 T cell receptor beta chains reported below all come from one sample, sequenced in a study of regulatory T cells in long-lasting Graves disease. Time point reported: newly diagnosed GD, antithyroid drugs for less than 3 months. PBMC RNA served as the TCR library source. iRepertoire HTBI primers and Arm-PCR of CDR3 regions built TCR beta libraries. TCRdb itself ran the multiplex PCR reads through MiXCR, one entry per CDR3 protein. The sample yields 300,000 to 400,000 distinct CDR3 sequences, over 15% seen once. The starting material was peripheral blood mononuclear cells (PBMCs), obtained at new diagnosis, from a patient treated with antithyroid drugs. The receptors come from a female donor with Graves disease.

This clonotype was recorded at least ten times. The CDR3 DNA is TGTGCCAGCTCAGTTCAAGATACGCAGTATTTT. As protein: CASSVQDTQYF. The chain links TRBV18 to TRBJ2-3; D ambiguous. Looked up from germline, CDR1 is KGHSH and CDR2 is LQKENI. This CDR3 contains 11 residues. V was cut by 5 bases and J by 5 bases, with 5 bases left in between.

The chain has TRBV28 and TRBJ1-2, with D possibly being TRBD1 (5 bases). Germline-derived CDR1 and CDR2 are MDHEN and SYDVKM. V lost 6 bases and J 4 bases, leaving 21 bases between the germline ends. There are 16 residues in the CDR3. The CDR3 coding sequence is TGTGCCAGCAGCCAAGATCGGGGCAGGGTTTTCTATGGCTACACCTTC. It is translated as CASSQDRGRVFYGYTF.

In its sample, this clonotype was seen many times. This CDR3 is CASSIGSGSGELFF. CDR3 DNA sequence: TGTGCCAGTAGTATAGGGTCGGGTTCCGGGGAGCTGTTTTTT. This chain connects TRBV19 to TRBJ2-2, with D hard to call. The V gene's germline CDR1 is LNHDA and CDR2 SQIVND (reference sequence). Trimming left V 1 base short and J 6 bases short, with 9 bases between. This CDR3 spans 14 amino acids.

This clonotype was seen many times. J is TRBJ2-5 and V is TRBV12-3 or TRBV12-4; 14 bases match TRBD2. V dropped 5 bases and J dropped 3; count of bases not matched to a gene: 2. The CDR3 has 15 residues. The CDR3 reads CASSVGLAGEETQYF. DNA of the CDR3: TGTGCCAGCAGTGTGGGACTAGCGGGAGAAGAGACCCAGTACTTC.

This clonotype appeared many times. V gene TRBV6-1 combines with J gene TRBJ2-6; TRBD2 agrees at 7 bases. Germline V gives CDR1 MNHNS, CDR2 SASEGT. The CDR3 contains 15 residues. With V trimmed by 6 bases and J by 4 bases, 6 bases remained unmatched. In nucleotides, the CDR3 is TGTGCCAGCAGACCCGGGAGGCTGGGGGCCAACGTCCTGACTTTC. This encodes CASRPGRLGANVLTF.

This clonotype was recorded at least ten times. The chain carries TRBV9 and TRBJ2-1, with D possibly matching TRBD2 (7 bases). Germline V gene sequence: CDR1 SGDLS, CDR2 YYNGEE. The germline V and J ends were trimmed by 3 bases and 1 base, with 14 bases remaining between them. CDR3 length: 16 amino acids. The CDR3 loop reads CASSGGGLGSYNEQFF. The CDR3 bases are TGTGCCAGCAGCGGGGGGGGCCTCGGATCCTACAATGAGCAGTTCTTC.

Points on this clonotype: A much larger clonotype is one base distant, so this may be a read error. V and J are TRBV27 and TRBJ2-7; TRBD2 might be the D (6 bases). The V end lost 3 bases, the J end lost 7 bases, and 19 bases lay between the germline ends. Germline loops: CDR1 MNHEY, CDR2 SMNVEV (reference sequence). This CDR3 is 15 amino acids long. The CDR3 DNA sequence: TGTGCCAGCAGTTTCGGGACTGACGCCTACAATGAGCAGTACTTC. Translated: CASSFGTDAYNEQYF.

V gene TRBV2 combines with J gene TRBJ2-7, with 9 bases matching TRBD1. Looked up from germline, CDR1 is SNHLY and CDR2 is FYNNEI. The CDR3 spans 15 residues. V was pared by 9 bases and J by 2 bases, with 11 bases of the junction left unmatched. The CDR3 DNA follows: TGTGCCAGGACCCCCTCCGGACAGGGGCCCTACGAGCAGTACTTC. Translated, it gives CARTPSGQGPYEQYF.

The genes are TRBV7-3 and TRBJ1-4; possible D gene TRBD1, 5 bases. Trimming shortened V by 1 base and J by 6 bases, and 15 bases separated the two germline ends. The CDR3 runs to 16 residues. Looked up from germline, CDR1 is SGHTA and CDR2 is FQGTGA. The CDR3 protein is CASSLNGPGPYEKLFF. The CDR3 coding sequence is TGTGCCAGCAGCTTAAATGGTCCAGGGCCCTATGAAAAACTGTTTTTT.

This clonotype has ten or more counts. The chain couples TRBV19 to TRBJ1-1; D is undetermined. The V gene's germline CDR1 is LNHDA and CDR2 SQIVND (reference sequence). The CDR3 covers 14 residues. Trimming left V 1 base short and J 0 bases short, with 6 bases between. The CDR3 DNA reads TGTGCCAGTAGTATAGGGAGCATGAACACTGAAGCTTTCTTT. This gives the protein CASSIGSMNTEAFF.

This clonotype was seen ten or more times. In DNA form, the CDR3 reads TGCGCCAGCAGTGTCACAGCGGGGCTCATATATACGCAGTATTTT. This sequence encodes CASSVTAGLIYTQYF. The V and J genes are TRBV10-2 and TRBJ2-3, with TRBD2 matching over 7 bases. The CDR3 totals 15 residues. Trimming took 4 bases from V and 7 from J; bases not matched to a gene: 11. Germline values: CDR1 WSHSY, CDR2 SAAADI.

This clonotype came up a few times. This chain uses TRBV20-1 with TRBJ2-3; D not resolved. V lost 5 bases and J 0 bases, leaving 15 bases between the germline ends. The V gene's germline CDR1 is DFQATT and CDR2 SNEGSKA (reference sequence). This CDR3 contains 15 residues. The DNA of the CDR3 is TGCAGTGCTCCTGCCCGGCTATTGAGCACAGATACGCAGTATTTT. This sequence encodes CSAPARLLSTDTQYF.

This clonotype was observed many times. The chain employs TRBV10-3 and TRBJ2-1; TRBD1 aligns across 7 bases. Germline-derived CDR1 and CDR2 are ENHRY and SYGVKD. The CDR3 totals 11 residues. V trimming: 5 bases; J trimming: 14 bases; junction bases outside the gene matches: 6. CDR3 bases: TGTGCCATCAGTTCCGAAGGACAGGAGTTCTTC. It encodes CAISSEGQEFF.

At least ten counts were recorded for this clonotype. The chain links TRBV20-1 to TRBJ1-4; 11 positions match TRBD1. Germline V gene sequence: CDR1 DFQATT, CDR2 SNEGSKA (reference sequence). The CDR3 covers 15 residues. After removal of 4 bases from V and 5 bases from J, the junction contained 6 bases not matched to a gene. CDR3 region: CSAIRTGGVNEKLFF. The CDR3 DNA is TGCAGTGCTATTAGGACAGGGGGCGTGAATGAAAAACTGTTTTTT.

For this clonotype: Just one base apart from a much larger clone, this may be a read error. V gene TRBV20-1 combines with J gene TRBJ2-5, with D possibly matching TRBD2 (5 bases). The CDR3 extends over 12 amino acids. Germline V gives CDR1 DFQATT, CDR2 SNEGSKA (reference sequence). CDR3 coding DNA: TGCAGTGCCCCTGAGAGTGGGGAGACCCATTACTTC. Translation: CSAPESGETHYF.

This clonotype came up many times. The chain links TRBV9 to TRBJ1-2; D gene ambiguous. Germline-derived CDR1 and CDR2 are SGDLS and YYNGEE. The CDR3 consists of 13 residues. Trimming left V 0 bases short and J 4 bases short, with 7 bases between. In DNA form, the CDR3 reads TGTGCCAGCAGCGTAGACGGAGTCTATGGCTACACCTTC. Its protein product is CASSVDGVYGYTF. Full variable domain (missing parts from reference TRBV9 and TRBJ1-2): DSGVTQTPKHLITATGQRVTLRCSPRSGDLSVYWYQQSLDQGLQFLIQYYNGEERAKGNILERFSAQQFPDLHSELNLSSLELGDSALYFCASSVDGVYGYTFGSGTRLTVV.

This clonotype was detected many times. This chain joins TRBV9 and TRBJ2-5; no clear D gene. The V end was cut by 1 base, the J end by 1 base, with 11 bases between. The CDR3 is 15 amino acids. Germline CDR1 reads SGDLS; CDR2 reads YYNGEE. This CDR3 reads CASSVSAGAQETQYF. The CDR3 DNA follows: TGTGCCAGCAGCGTATCAGCAGGAGCCCAAGAGACCCAGTACTTC.

In this sample, this clonotype turned up many times. The rearrangement joins TRBV7-9 to TRBJ2-7; 9 nucleotides line up with TRBD1. The CDR3 has 15 amino acids. Germline V lookup: CDR1 SEHNR, CDR2 FQNEAQ (reference sequence). Trimming removed 1 base from V and 1 base from J; junction bases left unmatched: 2. CDR3 nucleotide sequence: TGTGCCAGCAGCTTAGAGGGACAGGGATCCTACGAGCAGTACTTC. It specifies CASSLEGQGSYEQYF.

This clonotype came up many times. The rearrangement links TRBV11-3 to TRBJ1-1, with 9 bases matching TRBD1. V shed 5 bases and J 1 base; nucleotides not matched to a gene: 5. Germline-derived CDR1 and CDR2 are SGHNT and YENEEA. This CDR3 is 15 amino acids long. CDR3 in amino acids: CASSIPDRGNTEAFF. The CDR3 DNA follows: TGTGCCAGCAGCATACCGGACAGGGGGAACACTGAAGCTTTCTTT.

This chain links TRBV2 with TRBJ2-7, with 14 nucleotides matching TRBD2. The J segment lost 5 bases and the V segment lost 4 bases, leaving 4 bases of the junction unmatched. The CDR3 spans 15 residues. Germline CDR1 SNHLY, CDR2 FYNNEI. Here the CDR3 reads CASSGGLAGDHEQYF. The CDR3 DNA follows: TGTGCCAGCAGTGGGGGACTAGCGGGAGACCACGAGCAGTACTTC.

This chain uses TRBV12-3 or TRBV12-4 with TRBJ2-1; D perhaps matches TRBD1 (9 bases). The CDR3 is 16 residues long. The V gene lost 7 bases and the J gene lost 8 bases, with 24 bases spanning the gap. In DNA form, the CDR3 reads TGTGCCAGCACCCCCCGGGGGGGACAGGGAATCGATGAGCAGTTCTTC. Protein product: CASTPRGGQGIDEQFF.